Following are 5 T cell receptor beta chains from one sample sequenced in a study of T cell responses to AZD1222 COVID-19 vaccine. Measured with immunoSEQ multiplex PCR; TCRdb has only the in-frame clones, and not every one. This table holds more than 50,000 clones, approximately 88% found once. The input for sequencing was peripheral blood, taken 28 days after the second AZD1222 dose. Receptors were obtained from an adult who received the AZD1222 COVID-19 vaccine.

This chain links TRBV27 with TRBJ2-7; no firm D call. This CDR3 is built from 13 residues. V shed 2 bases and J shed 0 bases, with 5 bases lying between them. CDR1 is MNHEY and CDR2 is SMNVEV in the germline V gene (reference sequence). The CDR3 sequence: CASSLQSSYEQYF. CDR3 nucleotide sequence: TGTGCCAGCAGTTTACAGTCCTCCTACGAGCAGTACTTC.

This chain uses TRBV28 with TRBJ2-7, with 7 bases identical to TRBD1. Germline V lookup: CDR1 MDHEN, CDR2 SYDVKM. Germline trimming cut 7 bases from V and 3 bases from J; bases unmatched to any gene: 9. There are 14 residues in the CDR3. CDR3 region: CASNTGAGNYEQYF. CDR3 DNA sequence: TGTGCCAGCAACACAGGGGCTGGGAACTACGAGCAGTACTTC.

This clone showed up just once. CDR3 nucleotides: TGTGCCAGCAGCCCTCCCGGGTTCTACGAGCAGTACTTC. Its protein product is CASSPPGFYEQYF. The J gene is TRBJ2-7, the V gene TRBV11-2; D is undetermined. Germline CDR1 reads SGHAT; CDR2 reads FQNNGV. Trimming left V 5 bases short and J 3 bases short, with 11 bases between. CDR3 length: 13 residues.

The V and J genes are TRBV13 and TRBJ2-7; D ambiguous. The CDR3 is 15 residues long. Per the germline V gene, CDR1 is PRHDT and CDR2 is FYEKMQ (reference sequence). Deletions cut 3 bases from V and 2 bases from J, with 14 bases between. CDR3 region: CASSFGRVPTYEQYF. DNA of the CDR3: TGTGCCAGCAGCTTCGGTAGGGTGCCCACCTACGAGCAGTACTTC.

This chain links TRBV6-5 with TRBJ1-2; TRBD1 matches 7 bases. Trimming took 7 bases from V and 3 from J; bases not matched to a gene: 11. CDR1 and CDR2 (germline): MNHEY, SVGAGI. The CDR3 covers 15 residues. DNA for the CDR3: TGTGCCAGCAAGATGGGTCCGACAGGGTACTATGGCTACACCTTC. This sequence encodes CASKMGPTGYYGYTF.